A single sample is the source of the 15 T cell receptor beta chains below, sequenced in a study of T-cell reconstitution after alpha-beta-depleted transplantation in children. Researchers prepared the TCRbeta library using unique molecular identifiers, the study reports. TCRdb redid the calling of the PCR reads with MiXCR, one entry per CDR3 protein. This sample has around 490,000 distinct CDR3 sequences; over 9.5% occur once, and the top ten carry about 15%. The sample in question was PBMCs, mostly from graft donor cells, obtained 180 days after TCRalphabeta/CD19-depleted stem cell transplant. These receptors came from a female patient aged 2 to 10 who had a stem cell transplant for aplastic anemia, so the T cells may come from the graft donor.

The chain employs TRBV27 and TRBJ2-7; D gene ambiguous. CDR3 length equals 9 residues. In germline, CDR1 is MNHEY, CDR2 SMNVEV (reference sequence). V dropped 8 bases and J dropped 2 bases, with 1 base sitting between them. The CDR3 DNA reads TGTGCCAGCCCCTACGAGCAGTACTTC. It codes for CASPYEQYF.

Only a few counts were recorded for this clonotype. The rearrangement links TRBV27 to TRBJ1-2; TRBD1 matches 7 bases. CDR1 and CDR2 (germline): MNHEY, SMNVEV (reference sequence). The CDR3 is made up of 15 amino acids. The V segment lost 3 bases and the J segment 5 bases; nucleotides outside the gene matches: 9. As DNA, the CDR3 is TGTGCCAGCAGTTTGCGCCGGGACAGTTTGTATGGCTACACCTTC. Amino acids: CASSLRRDSLYGYTF.

This clonotype has a handful of counts. The chain carries TRBV7-9 and TRBJ2-4, with a possible D match to TRBD2 (5 bases). The germline V gene encodes CDR1 SEHNR and CDR2 FQNEAQ (reference sequence). V dropped 4 bases and J dropped 0 bases, with 10 bases sitting between them. The CDR3 consists of 15 residues. CDR3 DNA sequence: TGTGCCAGCAGCTCTAGCCGGGAAGCCAAAAACATTCAGTACTTC. Amino acids: CASSSSREAKNIQYF.

This clonotype was counted ten times or more. The chain couples TRBV28 to TRBJ2-3; no clear D gene. Between the trimmed V and J ends, which lost 5 bases and 5 bases, there was a span of 17 bases. CDR3 length: 15 residues. Germline CDR1 reads MDHEN; CDR2 reads SYDVKM. This CDR3 reads CASSPTGLAKDTQYF. In nucleotides, the CDR3 is TGTGCCAGCAGTCCCACGGGCCTCGCGAAAGATACGCAGTATTTT.

This clonotype has more than one count but fewer than ten. The chain recombines TRBV20-1 with TRBJ1-5; 7 nucleotides agree with TRBD1. CDR1 and CDR2 from the germline V gene are DFQATT and SNEGSKA (reference sequence). The CDR3 spans 14 residues. V lost 5 bases and J lost 2; bases outside the gene matches: 6. The CDR3 reads CSARQGLGNQPQHF. The CDR3 DNA reads TGCAGTGCTCGACAGGGCTTAGGCAATCAGCCCCAGCATTTT.

The chain joins TRBV5-6 to TRBJ1-5; perhaps TRBD1 as D (6 bases). Trimming removed 1 base at V and 1 base at J, with 9 bases between. The CDR3 length is 15 residues. Germline V gene lookup returns CDR1 SGHDT and CDR2 YYEEEE. CDR3 residues: CASSLRGTSNQPQHF. The CDR3 coding sequence is TGTGCCAGCAGCTTGAGGGGGACGAGCAATCAGCCCCAGCATTTT.

J is TRBJ1-2 and V is TRBV20-1, with unresolved D. V was cut by 5 bases and J by 0 bases, with 10 bases left in between. The germline CDR1 and CDR2 sequences are DFQATT and SNEGSKA (reference sequence). This CDR3 has 13 amino acids. CDR3 region: CSAFTGPNYGYTF. The CDR3 DNA sequence: TGCAGTGCTTTCACCGGGCCTAACTATGGCTACACCTTC.

This clonotype turned up a few times. This sequence joins TRBV5-1 and TRBJ2-1, with D possibly being TRBD1 (5 bases). Germline-derived CDR1 and CDR2 are SGHRS and YFSETQ. The CDR3 runs to 15 residues. Trimming took 4 bases from V and 0 from J, leaving 11 bases between them. DNA of the CDR3: TGCGCCAGCAGCACCCCGGACAACTCCTACAATGAGCAGTTCTTC. Translating gives CASSTPDNSYNEQFF.

This clonotype was observed a handful of times. This chain links TRBV18 with TRBJ2-5; D is uncertain. The CDR3 has 15 residues. Germline CDR1 is KGHSH and CDR2 is LQKENI. Trimming cost V 0 bases and J 1 base, with 9 bases left between them. The CDR3 DNA follows: TGTGCCAGCTCACCACCAGCACGGATCCAAGAGACCCAGTACTTC. Translated, it gives CASSPPARIQETQYF.

This chain uses TRBV5-5 with TRBJ2-7; 10 nucleotides line up with TRBD2. In germline, CDR1 is SGHKS, CDR2 YYEKEE (reference sequence). With V trimmed by 4 bases and J by 7 bases, 14 bases remained unmatched. This CDR3 has 16 amino acids. The CDR3 protein is CASSPLALAGEGEQYF. For the CDR3, the DNA is TGTGCCAGCAGCCCCTTGGCGCTAGCGGGAGAGGGTGAGCAGTACTTC. The complete variable domain, with remaining parts taken from reference TRBV5-5 and TRBJ2-7, reads DAGVTQSPTHLIKTRGQQVTLRCSPISGHKSVSWYQQVLGQGPQFIFQYYEKEERGRGNFPDRFSARQFPNYSSELNVNALLLGDSALYLCASSPLALAGEGEQYFGPGTRLTVT.

This clonotype showed up many times. The chain combines TRBV15 with TRBJ1-2; the D is unclear. From germline, CDR1 is LNHNV and CDR2 YYDKDF (reference sequence). Trimming left V 2 bases short and J 8 bases short, with 9 bases between. The CDR3 extends over 12 amino acids. In nucleotides, the CDR3 is TGTGCCACCAGCAGACCTCCGCGGGGCTACACCTTC. Its translation: CATSRPPRGYTF.

The chain couples TRBV5-1 to TRBJ2-2, with D possibly being TRBD1 (5 bases). The V gene lost 6 bases and the J gene lost 2 bases, with 17 bases spanning the gap. Germline V gene data show CDR1 as SGHRS and CDR2 as YFSETQ. The CDR3 sequence is 16 residues long. The CDR3 DNA follows: TGCGCCAGCAACCACGCCTCAGGGCCCAACACCGGGGAGCTGTTTTTT. This translates into CASNHASGPNTGELFF.

This clonotype was observed many times. V and J are TRBV15 and TRBJ2-1; 7 bases fit TRBD2. The junction had 2 bases not matched to a gene; V was cut back by 0 bases and J by 3 bases. CDR3 length: 15 amino acids. The germline gives CDR1 LNHNV, CDR2 YYDKDF (reference sequence). CDR3 DNA: TGTGCCACCAGCAGAGAACGGACTAGCTACAATGAGCAGTTCTTC. It yields the protein CATSRERTSYNEQFF.

The CDR3 reads CASSFIAGPVSGANVLTF. The DNA for the CDR3 is TGTGCCAGCAGTTTTATCGCAGGGCCCGTCTCTGGGGCCAACGTCCTGACTTTC. The V gene is TRBV28, the J gene TRBJ2-6; a possible D gene is TRBD1 (5 bases). Looked up from germline, CDR1 is MDHEN and CDR2 is SYDVKM. This CDR3 region has 18 residues. V was shortened by 3 bases and J by 0 bases, with 15 bases between the two germline ends.

The chain uses TRBV7-3 and TRBJ2-3, with D perhaps matching TRBD2 (6 bases). The CDR3 contains 15 residues. With 2 bases removed from V and 2 bases from J, the gap between germline ends came to 11 bases. CDR1 is SGHTA and CDR2 is FQGTGA in the germline V gene. As DNA, the CDR3 is TGTGCCAGCAGCTTATGGCGGGGACTCACAGATACGCAGTATTTT. This translates into CASSLWRGLTDTQYF.